Following are 2 T cell receptor beta chains from one sample sequenced in a study of OX40 agonist ivuxolimab in advanced cancers. Library creation used the immunoSEQ multiplex PCR assay. In its TCRdb copy, this immuneACCESS table keeps in-frame sequences only and misses some clones. Where compared with another copy, unresolved V genes explain less than half of these, and the others have no known cause. For this sample there are around 58,000 clones; around 83% appear just once. The top ten hold roughly 30% of the sample. Sample: CD4+ or CD8+ T cells sorted from blood, taken in a trial of the OX40 agonist ivuxolimab. All receptors come from an adult with an advanced solid tumor such as melanoma, head and neck, liver or kidney cancer.

The chain is built from TRBV19 and TRBJ2-3; D perhaps matches TRBD2 (6 bases). The CDR3 is 15 amino acids. V dropped 3 bases and J dropped 2 bases, with 12 bases sitting between them. Germline CDR1 is LNHDA and CDR2 is SQIVND (reference sequence). CDR3 nucleotides: TGTGCCAGTAGTATGGGGAGGACATTCACAGATACGCAGTATTTT. Its protein product is CASSMGRTFTDTQYF.

This chain connects TRBV27 to TRBJ2-5, with D tentatively TRBD1 (6 bases). Germline V gives CDR1 MNHEY, CDR2 SMNVEV (reference sequence). The CDR3 consists of 14 residues. The V end was cut by 0 bases, the J end by 5 bases, with 10 bases between. In nucleotides, the CDR3 is TGTGCCAGCAGTTTATCCGACAGGAGGGAGACCCAGTACTTC. This codes for CASSLSDRRETQYF.